This TCR beta chain was sequenced in a study of blood T cells in healthy people across ages. The CDR3 has 14 amino acids. Germline CDR1 is MNHNY and CDR2 is SVGAGI (reference sequence). With 2 bases removed from V and 3 bases from J, the gap between germline ends came to 8 bases. Notes on this clonotype: Its antigen is not identified.

PCR was performed a second time for about 6 to 12 cycles using a sample-barcoded 5' primer and a J-beta primer mix. TCRdb re-derived calls from the 5' RACE reads in MiXCR, one entry per CDR3 protein. The sample lists around 670,000 distinct CDR3 sequences; roughly 30% were seen once. Findings and limits, study-wide: More naive CD4+ cells and higher diversity marked long-lived donors relative to aged donors. One million T cells yielded diversity estimates that were considered underestimates. Researchers said unsorted PBMCs prevented a conclusive naive versus antigen-experienced comparison.

This rearrangement joins TRBV6-6 to TRBJ1-5; D not certain. The specimen sequenced was blood. The source of this sequence is a woman at least 80 years old in good health. CDR3 loop: CASSYGEVNQPQHF. As DNA, the CDR3 is TGTGCCAGCAGTTACGGGGAGGTCAATCAGCCCCAGCATTTT.